This T cell receptor beta chain was found in a study of blood T cell repertoires in COVID-19. The wider study: Whether acute or convalescent, the COVID-19 samples came from the United States, Italy and Spain.

Here immunoSEQ multiplex PCR was the method, and the copy in TCRdb shows in-frame clones only, minus some. The sample has some 200,000 clones; 80% to 85% are singletons. Seattle patients were enrolled while actively infected and followed longitudinally. Germline-derived CDR1 and CDR2 are MNHEY and SVGAGI. The length of the CDR3 is 15 residues. V shed 6 bases, J shed 5 bases, and the junction held 7 bases outside the gene matches. The chain couples TRBV6-5 to TRBJ1-5, with 10 bases that match TRBD1. Material for sequencing was peripheral blood. The receptor's source is a woman aged 80 or over with COVID-19, enrolled during active disease. This CDR3 is CASRRGTGEDQPQHF. For the CDR3, the DNA is TGTGCCAGCAGGCGCGGGACAGGGGAAGATCAGCCCCAGCATTTT.